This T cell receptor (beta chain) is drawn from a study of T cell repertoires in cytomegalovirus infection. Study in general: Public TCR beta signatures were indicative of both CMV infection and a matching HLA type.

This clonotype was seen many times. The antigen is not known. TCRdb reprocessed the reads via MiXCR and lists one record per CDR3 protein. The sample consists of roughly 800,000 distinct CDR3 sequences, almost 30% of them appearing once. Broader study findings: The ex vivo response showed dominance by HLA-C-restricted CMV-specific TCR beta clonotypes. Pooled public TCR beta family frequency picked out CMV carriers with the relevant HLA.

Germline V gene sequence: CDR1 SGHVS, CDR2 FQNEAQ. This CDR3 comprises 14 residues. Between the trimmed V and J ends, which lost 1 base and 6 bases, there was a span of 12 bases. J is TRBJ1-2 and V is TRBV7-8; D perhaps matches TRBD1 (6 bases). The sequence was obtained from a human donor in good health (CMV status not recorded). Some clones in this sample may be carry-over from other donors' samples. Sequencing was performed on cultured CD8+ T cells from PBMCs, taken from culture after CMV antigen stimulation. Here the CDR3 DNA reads TGTGCCAGCAGCTTAGGACTGACAGGCGATGGCTACACCTTC. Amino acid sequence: CASSLGLTGDGYTF.